Listed here are 13 T cell receptor beta chains from one sample, sequenced in a study of T cell repertoires in cytomegalovirus infection. TCRdb called the reads again in MiXCR, with one record for every CDR3 protein. This sample has some 940,000 distinct CDR3 sequences, with 30% to 40% found just once. These TCRs' antigens remain unknown. The source was cultured CD8+ T cells from PBMCs, collected from culture after CMV antigen stimulation. These receptor sequences come from a human donor in good health (CMV status not recorded). Some clones in this sample may be carry-over from other donors' samples.

The V gene is TRBV9, the J gene TRBJ1-1, with a weak D call TRBD1 (6 bases). The CDR3 contains 14 residues. Deletions cut 7 bases from V and 1 base from J, with 14 bases between. Germline loops: CDR1 SGDLS, CDR2 YYNGEE. This CDR3 reads CASRRGGKNTEAFF. DNA of the CDR3: TGTGCCAGCCGAAGGGGGGGCAAGAACACTGAAGCTTTCTTT.

The CDR3 region has the DNA TGTGCCAGCACCTGGGGGCTCTACGAGCAGTACGTC. It specifies CASTWGLYEQYV. This sequence joins TRBV6-6 and TRBJ2-7; tentative D call: TRBD1 (6 bases). The CDR3 runs to 12 residues. Germline CDR1 MNHNY, CDR2 SVGAGI (reference sequence). V was cut by 7 bases and J by 3 bases, with 10 bases left in between.

This clonotype was counted once. A much larger clone differs by one base, so this may be a read error. This chain uses TRBV6-1 with TRBJ1-5; 7 bases line up with TRBD1. The length of the CDR3 is 15 residues. Germline-derived CDR1 and CDR2 are MNHNS and SASEGT. The DNA of the CDR3 is TGTGCCAGCAAAGGGGACAGCAATAGCAATCAGCCCAAGCATTTT. Its translation: CASKGDSNSNQPKHF.

The rearrangement links TRBV10-3 to TRBJ2-7, with D tentatively TRBD1 (6 bases). CDR3 length: 15 residues. V lost 4 bases to trimming and J lost 2 bases, with 15 bases between them. The germline gives CDR1 ENHRY, CDR2 SYGVKD. The CDR3 protein is CAISAKGVKTYEQYV. The CDR3 nucleotides read TGTGCCATCAGTGCGAAGGGGGTGAAAACCTACGAGCAGTACGTC.

On this clonotype itself: One end of the junction fails to match germline, which may point to a read error. This chain uses TRBV23-1 with TRBJ2-2; D possibly corresponds to TRBD1 (5 bases). TRBV23-1 carries the ORF label, with uncertain function. This CDR3 comprises 14 residues. The CDR3 bases are TGCGCCAACAGTCCGCAGGGTAAACCCGGGGAGCTGTTTTTT. Its protein is CANSPQGKPGELFF.

The rearrangement joins TRBV10-3 to TRBJ1-2, with D possibly being TRBD1 (5 bases). There are 12 residues in the CDR3. Trimming shortened V by 7 bases and J by 7 bases, and 13 bases separated the two germline ends. Germline CDR1 reads ENHRY; CDR2 reads SYGVKD. CDR3 in amino acids: CAITDGQGGYTF. In DNA, the CDR3 is TGTGCCATCACCGATGGCCAGGGTGGCTACACCTTC.

This clonotype was recorded only once. V is TRBV2 and J is TRBJ2-5, with D possibly matching TRBD1 (6 bases). This CDR3 is 14 amino acids long. V lost 7 bases and J lost 2, with 14 bases in between. The germline CDR1 and CDR2 sequences are SNHLY and FYNNEI. Here the CDR3 reads CASTRQDPQETQYF. For the CDR3, the DNA is TGTGCCAGCACCCGACAGGACCCACAAGAGACCCAGTACTTC.

As to this clonotype: Lacking the conserved final phenylalanine or tryptophan, this CDR3 likely reflects a read error. J is TRBJ2-1 and V is TRBV5-6; the match to TRBD2 covers 13 bases. With V trimmed by 0 bases and J by 7 bases, 1 base remained unmatched. The CDR3 covers 15 residues. The V gene's germline CDR1 is SGHDT and CDR2 YYEEEE. The DNA of the CDR3 is TGTGCCAGCAGCTTGGAACTAGCGGGGGGGAATGAGCAGTTCTCC. This sequence encodes CASSLELAGGNEQFS.

V usage is TRBV20-1 and J usage is TRBJ2-5, with D hard to call. This CDR3 is built from 10 residues. Trimming removed 6 bases at V and 2 bases at J, with 4 bases between. Germline V gives CDR1 DFQATT, CDR2 SNEGSKA (reference sequence). CDR3 region: CSAFQETQYF. The DNA of the CDR3 is TGCAGTGCCTTTCAAGAGACCCAGTACTTC.

Here the CDR3 DNA reads TGTGCCAGCAGCTTCGTCCCGGGACTCCACAATGAGCAGTTCTTC. This sequence encodes CASSFVPGLHNEQFF. V is TRBV7-8 and J is TRBJ2-1; tentative D call: TRBD2 (6 bases). Per the germline V gene, CDR1 is SGHVS and CDR2 is FQNEAQ. The CDR3 has 15 amino acids. Trimming cost V 3 bases and J 5 bases, with 14 bases left between them.

This sequence joins TRBV27 and TRBJ1-1, with 12 positions matching TRBD1. Looked up from germline, CDR1 is MNHEY and CDR2 is SMNVEV (reference sequence). The CDR3 spans 19 residues. V shed 3 bases and J 1 base; nucleotides not matched to a gene: 12. The CDR3 DNA reads TGTGCCAGCAGTTTCTCTCCCGGGACAGGGGGCAGGGGGAACACTGAAGCTTTCTTT. It encodes CASSFSPGTGGRGNTEAFF.

This sequence joins TRBV7-9 and TRBJ2-7; 8 bases line up with TRBD1. CDR1 and CDR2 from the germline V gene are SEHNR and FQNEAQ (reference sequence). The CDR3 extends over 17 amino acids. V shed 1 base, J shed 0 bases, and the junction held 8 bases outside the gene matches. The CDR3 nucleotides read TGTGCCAGCAGCTTAGATGGTTGGGACAGGACCTCCTACGAGCAGTACTTC. This gives the protein CASSLDGWDRTSYEQYF. Drawing the rest from reference TRBV7-9 and TRBJ2-7, the complete variable domain is DTGVSQNPRHKITKRGQNVTFRCDPISEHNRLYWYRQTLGQGPEFLTYFQNEAQLEKSRLLSDRFSAERPKGSFSTLEIQRTEQGDSAMYLCASSLDGWDRTSYEQYFGPGTRLTVT.

The rearrangement joins TRBV27 to TRBJ1-2; TRBD1 is a possible D gene (5 bases). Between the trimmed V and J ends, which lost 3 bases and 3 bases, there was a span of 11 bases. Germline V gene data show CDR1 as MNHEY and CDR2 as SMNVEV (reference sequence). The CDR3 extends over 14 amino acids. CDR3 nucleotide sequence: TGTGCCAGCAGTTTTGGGACGGAGTACTATGGCTACACCTTC. This gives the protein CASSFGTEYYGYTF.